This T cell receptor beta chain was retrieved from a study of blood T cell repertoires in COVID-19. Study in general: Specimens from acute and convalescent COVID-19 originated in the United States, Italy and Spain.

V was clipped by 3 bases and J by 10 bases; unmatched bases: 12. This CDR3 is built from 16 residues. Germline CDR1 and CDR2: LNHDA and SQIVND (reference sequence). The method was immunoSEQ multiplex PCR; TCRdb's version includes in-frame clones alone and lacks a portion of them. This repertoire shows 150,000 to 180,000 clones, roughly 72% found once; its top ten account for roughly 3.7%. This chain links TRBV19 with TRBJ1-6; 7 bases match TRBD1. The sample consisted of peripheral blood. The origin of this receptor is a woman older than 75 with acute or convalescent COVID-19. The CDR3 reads CASSITPGQLRSPLHF. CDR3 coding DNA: TGTGCCAGTAGTATCACGCCGGGACAGCTTAGATCACCCCTCCACTTT. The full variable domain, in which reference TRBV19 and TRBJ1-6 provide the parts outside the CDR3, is DGGITQSPKYLFRKEGQNVTLSCEQNLNHDAMYWYRQDPGQGLRLIYYSQIVNDFQKGDIAEGYSVSREKKESFPLTVTSAQKNPTAFYLCASSITPGQLRSPLHFGNGTRLTVT.